The text below deals with one T cell receptor beta chain. Its cognate antigen is unknown. This entry comes from a study of CD8 T cells in Susac syndrome. Sequencing of TCR beta covered CD8+ and CD4+ T cells obtained from blood. TEMRA cells were FACS-enriched, and CD8+ and CD4+ T cells were isolated negatively. Study-wide results and limits: By the study's own acknowledgment, its TCR sequencing and HLA analysis included relatively few individuals.

The J segment lost 2 bases and the V segment lost 1 base, leaving 2 bases of the junction unmatched. Per the germline V gene, CDR1 is SQVTM and CDR2 is ANQGSEA. The CDR3 contains 14 residues. Random hexamers served to reverse transcribe roughly 0.5 to 1 ug RNA. Multiplex immunoSEQ PCR targeted 54 Vbeta and 13 Jbeta TCR beta segments. TCRdb processed the immunoSEQ multiplex PCR reads anew with MiXCR; each CDR3 protein has one entry. The sample holds about 130,000 distinct CDR3 sequences; about 95% are singletons and the top ten take 0.12%. This sequence joins TRBV29-1 and TRBJ2-1; 7 nucleotides match TRBD2. This TCR came from a human donor in good health. The specimen sequenced was CD4+ T cells from PBMCs. The CDR3 sequence is CSVEGGGTYNEQFF. The CDR3 coding sequence is TGCAGCGTTGAAGGGGGGGGGACCTACAATGAGCAGTTCTTC.